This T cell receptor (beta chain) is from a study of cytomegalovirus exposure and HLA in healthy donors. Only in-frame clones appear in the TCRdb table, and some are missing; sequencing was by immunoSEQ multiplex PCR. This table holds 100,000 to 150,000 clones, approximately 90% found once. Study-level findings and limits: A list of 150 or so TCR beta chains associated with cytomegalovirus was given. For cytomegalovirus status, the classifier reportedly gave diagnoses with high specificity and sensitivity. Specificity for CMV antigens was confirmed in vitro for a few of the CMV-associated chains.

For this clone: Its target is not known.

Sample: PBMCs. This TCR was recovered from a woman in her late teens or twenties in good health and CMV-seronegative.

CDR3 DNA: TGTGCCAGCAGTTTACTGGGCCGGGGGGAGACCCAGTACTTC. Its translation: CASSLLGRGETQYF. The V and J genes are TRBV27 and TRBJ2-5, with D possibly matching TRBD2 (6 bases). V lost 2 bases, J lost 5 bases, and 12 bases lay in between. The V gene's germline CDR1 is MNHEY and CDR2 SMNVEV (reference sequence). This CDR3 is built from 14 residues.